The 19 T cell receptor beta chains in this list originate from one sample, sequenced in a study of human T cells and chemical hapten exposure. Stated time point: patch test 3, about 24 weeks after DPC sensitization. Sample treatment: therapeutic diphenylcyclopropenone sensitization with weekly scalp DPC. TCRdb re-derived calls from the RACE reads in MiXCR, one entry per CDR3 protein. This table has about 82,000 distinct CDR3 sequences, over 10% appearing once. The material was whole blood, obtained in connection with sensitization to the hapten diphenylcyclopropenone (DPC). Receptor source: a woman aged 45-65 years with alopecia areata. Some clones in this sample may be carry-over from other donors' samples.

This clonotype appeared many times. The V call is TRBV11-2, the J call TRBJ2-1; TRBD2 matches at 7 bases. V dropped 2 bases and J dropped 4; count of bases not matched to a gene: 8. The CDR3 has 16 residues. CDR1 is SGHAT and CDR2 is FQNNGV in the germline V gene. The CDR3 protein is CASSLSRRRGYNEQFF. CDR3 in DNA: TGTGCCAGCAGCTTAAGCCGCCGGCGGGGGTACAATGAGCAGTTCTTC.

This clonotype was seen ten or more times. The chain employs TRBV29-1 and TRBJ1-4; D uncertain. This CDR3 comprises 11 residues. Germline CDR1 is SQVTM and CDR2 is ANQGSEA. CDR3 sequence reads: CSYATNEKLFF. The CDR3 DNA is TGCAGTTACGCAACTAATGAAAAACTGTTTTTT.

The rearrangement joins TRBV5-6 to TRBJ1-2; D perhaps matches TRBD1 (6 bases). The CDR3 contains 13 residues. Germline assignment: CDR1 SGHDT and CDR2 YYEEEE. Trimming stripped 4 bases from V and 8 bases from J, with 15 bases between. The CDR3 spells CASSQTGFRGYTF. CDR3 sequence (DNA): TGTGCCAGCAGCCAAACAGGGTTCAGGGGCTACACCTTC.

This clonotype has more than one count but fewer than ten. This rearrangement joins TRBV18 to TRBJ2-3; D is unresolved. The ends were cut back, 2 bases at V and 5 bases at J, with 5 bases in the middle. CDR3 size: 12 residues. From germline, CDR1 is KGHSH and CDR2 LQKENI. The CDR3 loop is CASSPTRDTQYF. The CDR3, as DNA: TGTGCCAGCTCACCAACGAGAGATACGCAGTATTTT.

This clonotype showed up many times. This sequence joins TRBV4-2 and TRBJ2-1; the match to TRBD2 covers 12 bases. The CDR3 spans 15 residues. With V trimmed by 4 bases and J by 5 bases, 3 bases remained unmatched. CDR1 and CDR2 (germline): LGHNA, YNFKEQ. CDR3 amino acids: CASSLGLAGNNEQFF. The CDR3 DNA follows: TGTGCCAGCAGCCTAGGACTAGCGGGGAACAATGAGCAGTTCTTC.

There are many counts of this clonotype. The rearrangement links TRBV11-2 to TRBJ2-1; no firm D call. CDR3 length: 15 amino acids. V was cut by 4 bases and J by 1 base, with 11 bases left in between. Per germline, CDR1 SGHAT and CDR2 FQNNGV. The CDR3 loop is CASSSLFKSYNEQFF. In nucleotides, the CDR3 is TGTGCCAGCAGCTCCCTGTTTAAGTCCTACAATGAGCAGTTCTTC. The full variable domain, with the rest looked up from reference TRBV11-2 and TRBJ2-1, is EAGVAQSPRYKIIEKRQSVAFWCNPISGHATLYWYQQILGQGPKLLIQFQNNGVVDDSQLPKDRFSAERLKGVDSTLKIQPAKLEDSAVYLCASSSLFKSYNEQFFGPGTRLTVL.

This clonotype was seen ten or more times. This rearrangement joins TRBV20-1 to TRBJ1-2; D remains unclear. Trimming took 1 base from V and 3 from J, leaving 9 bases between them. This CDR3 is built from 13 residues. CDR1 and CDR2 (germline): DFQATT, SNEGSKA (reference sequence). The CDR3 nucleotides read TGCAGTGCTAGAGTTTCCGACGACTATGGCTACACCTTC. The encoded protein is CSARVSDDYGYTF.

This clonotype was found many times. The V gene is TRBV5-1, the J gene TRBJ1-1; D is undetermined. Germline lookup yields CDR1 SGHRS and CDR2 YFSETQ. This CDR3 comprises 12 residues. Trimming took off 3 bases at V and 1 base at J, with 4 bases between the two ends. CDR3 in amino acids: CASSSTNTEAFF. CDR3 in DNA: TGCGCCAGCAGCTCCACGAACACTGAAGCTTTCTTT. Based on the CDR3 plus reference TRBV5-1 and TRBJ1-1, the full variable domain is KAGVTQTPRYLIKTRGQQVTLSCSPISGHRSVSWYQQTPGQGLQFLFEYFSETQRNKGNFPGRFSGRQFSNSRSEMNVSTLELGDSALYLCASSSTNTEAFFGQGTRLTVV.

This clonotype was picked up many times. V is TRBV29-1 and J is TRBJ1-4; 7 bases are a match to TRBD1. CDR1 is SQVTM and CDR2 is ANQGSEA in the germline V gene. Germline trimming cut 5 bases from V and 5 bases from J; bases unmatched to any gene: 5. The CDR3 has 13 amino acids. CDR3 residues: CSVHGQDNEKLFF. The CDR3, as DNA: TGCAGCGTTCACGGACAGGACAATGAAAAACTGTTTTTT.

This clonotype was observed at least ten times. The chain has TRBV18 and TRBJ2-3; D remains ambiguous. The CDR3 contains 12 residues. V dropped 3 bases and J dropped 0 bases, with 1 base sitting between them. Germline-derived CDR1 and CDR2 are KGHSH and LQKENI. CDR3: CASSPSTDTQYF. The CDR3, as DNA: TGTGCCAGCTCACCCAGCACAGATACGCAGTATTTT.

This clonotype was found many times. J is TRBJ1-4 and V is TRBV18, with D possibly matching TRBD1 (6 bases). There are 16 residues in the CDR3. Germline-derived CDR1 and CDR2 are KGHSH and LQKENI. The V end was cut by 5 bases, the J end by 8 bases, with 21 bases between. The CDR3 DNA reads TGTGCCAGCTCAGCTACACCCGGGACATATCAAGAAAAACTGTTTTTT. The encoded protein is CASSATPGTYQEKLFF.

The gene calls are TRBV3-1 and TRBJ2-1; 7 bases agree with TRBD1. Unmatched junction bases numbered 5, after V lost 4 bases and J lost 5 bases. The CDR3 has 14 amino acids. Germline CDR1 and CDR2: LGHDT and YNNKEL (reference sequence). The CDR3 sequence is CASSRRGPNNEQFF. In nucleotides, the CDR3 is TGTGCCAGCAGCCGAAGGGGGCCCAACAATGAGCAGTTCTTC.

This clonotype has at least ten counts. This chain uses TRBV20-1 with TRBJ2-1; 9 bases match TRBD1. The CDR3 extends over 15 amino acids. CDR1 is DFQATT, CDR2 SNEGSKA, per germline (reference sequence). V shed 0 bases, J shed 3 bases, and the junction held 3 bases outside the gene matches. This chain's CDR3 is CSARDRDRVYNEQFF. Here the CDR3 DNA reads TGCAGTGCTAGAGACCGGGACAGGGTCTACAATGAGCAGTTCTTC.

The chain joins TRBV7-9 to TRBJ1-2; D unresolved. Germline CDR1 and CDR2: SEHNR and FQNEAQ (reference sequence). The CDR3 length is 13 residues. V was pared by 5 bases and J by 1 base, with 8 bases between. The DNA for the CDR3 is TGTGCCAGCAGCCTCGATCTTAACTATGGCTACACCTTC. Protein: CASSLDLNYGYTF.

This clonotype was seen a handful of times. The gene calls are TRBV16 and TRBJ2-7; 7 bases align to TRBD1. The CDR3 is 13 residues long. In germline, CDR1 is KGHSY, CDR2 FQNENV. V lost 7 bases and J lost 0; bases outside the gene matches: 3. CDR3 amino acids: CASNRDSSYEQYF. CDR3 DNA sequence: TGTGCCAGCAACCGGGACAGCTCCTACGAGCAGTACTTC.

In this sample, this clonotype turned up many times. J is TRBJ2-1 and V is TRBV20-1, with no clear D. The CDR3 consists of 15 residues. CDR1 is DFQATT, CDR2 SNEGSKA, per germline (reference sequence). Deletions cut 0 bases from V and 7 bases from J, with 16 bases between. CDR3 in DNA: TGCAGTGCTAGAGATCCAGTGACGGAAACTAATGAGCAGTTCTTC. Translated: CSARDPVTETNEQFF.

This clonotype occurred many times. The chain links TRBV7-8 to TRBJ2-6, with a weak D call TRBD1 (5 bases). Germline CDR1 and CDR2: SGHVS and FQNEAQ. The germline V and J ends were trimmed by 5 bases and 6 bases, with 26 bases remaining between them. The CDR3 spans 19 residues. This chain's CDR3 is CASSKEGAANALEANVLTF. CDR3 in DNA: TGTGCCAGCAGCAAAGAAGGGGCTGCCAATGCTCTGGAGGCCAACGTCCTGACTTTC.

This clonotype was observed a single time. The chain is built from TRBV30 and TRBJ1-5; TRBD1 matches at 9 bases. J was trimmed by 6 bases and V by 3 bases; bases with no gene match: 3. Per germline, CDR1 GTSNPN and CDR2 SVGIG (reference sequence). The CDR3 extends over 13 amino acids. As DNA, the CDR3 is TGTGCCTGGAGCCAACAGGGGGCTCAGCCCCAGCATTTT. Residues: CAWSQQGAQPQHF.

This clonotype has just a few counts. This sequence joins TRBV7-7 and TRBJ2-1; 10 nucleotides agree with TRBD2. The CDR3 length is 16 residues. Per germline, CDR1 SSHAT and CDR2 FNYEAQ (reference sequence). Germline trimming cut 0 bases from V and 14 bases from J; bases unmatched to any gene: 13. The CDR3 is CASSLAGSGRASRKFF. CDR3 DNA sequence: TGTGCCAGCAGCTTAGCTGGGAGCGGGAGGGCCTCGAGAAAGTTCTTC.